The clone carrying this TCR beta chain showed up just once. The sample belongs to a study of blood T cells in healthy people across ages. Then a second PCR, running roughly 6 to 11 cycles, was carried out with a sample-barcoded 5' primer and a J-beta primer mix. From the 5' RACE reads, TCRdb called clonotypes with MiXCR, one entry per CDR3 protein. This sample has approximately 1,700,000 distinct CDR3 sequences, with 35% to 50% found just once. Sequenced sample: blood. The TCR sequence derives from a human donor in good health.

CDR3 nucleotides: TGTGCCAGCTCACCACTCCGAAGAGATACCGGGGAGCTGTTTTTT. Residues: CASSPLRRDTGELFF. The rearrangement links TRBV18 to TRBJ2-2; D is unclear. CDR1 and CDR2 (germline): KGHSH, LQKENI. There are 15 residues in the CDR3. Trimming pared 1 base from V and 5 bases from J, leaving 11 bases between. Full variable domain (rest looked up from reference TRBV18 and TRBJ2-2): NAGVMQNPRHLVRRRGQEARLRCSPMKGHSHVYWYRQLPEEGLKFMVYLQKENIIDESGMPKERFSAEFPKEGPSILRIQQVVRGDSAAYFCASSPLRRDTGELFFGEGSRLTVL.